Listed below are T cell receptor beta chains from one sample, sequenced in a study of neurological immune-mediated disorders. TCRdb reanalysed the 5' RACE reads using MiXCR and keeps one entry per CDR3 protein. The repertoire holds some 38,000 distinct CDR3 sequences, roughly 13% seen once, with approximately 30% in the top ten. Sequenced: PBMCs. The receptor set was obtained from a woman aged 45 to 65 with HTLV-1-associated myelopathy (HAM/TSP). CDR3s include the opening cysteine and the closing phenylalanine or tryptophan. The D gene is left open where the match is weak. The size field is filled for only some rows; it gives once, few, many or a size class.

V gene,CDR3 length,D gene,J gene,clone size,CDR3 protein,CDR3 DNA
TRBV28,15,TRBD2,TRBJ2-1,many,CASSPGLARKGEQFF,TGTGCCAGCAGCCCCGGACTAGCACGAAAGGGCGAGCAGTTCTTC
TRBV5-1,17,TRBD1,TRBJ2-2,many,CASSFHRGLRNTGELFF,TGCGCCAGCAGCTTCCACAGGGGGCTAAGGAACACCGGGGAGCTGTTTTTT
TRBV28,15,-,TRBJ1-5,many,CATLLRRVGNQPQHF,TGTGCCACCCTGCTTCGACGAGTAGGCAATCAGCCCCAGCATTTT
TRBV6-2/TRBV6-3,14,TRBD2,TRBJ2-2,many,CAGRTSRGTGELFF,TGTGCCGGACGGACTAGTCGGGGCACCGGGGAGCTGTTTTTT
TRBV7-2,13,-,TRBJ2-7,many,CASSLVSNYEQYF,TGTGCCAGCAGCTTGGTTAGCAACTACGAGCAGTACTTC
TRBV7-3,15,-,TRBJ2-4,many,CASSLLGGGGNIQYF,TGTGCCAGCAGCCTCTTGGGGGGTGGCGGAAACATTCAGTACTTC
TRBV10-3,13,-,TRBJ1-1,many,CAISAQANTEAFF,TGTGCCATCAGCGCACAGGCGAACACTGAAGCTTTCTTT
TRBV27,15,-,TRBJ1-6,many,CASRRTTGLNSPLHF,TGTGCCAGCAGGCGAACGACAGGTCTTAATTCACCCCTCCACTTT
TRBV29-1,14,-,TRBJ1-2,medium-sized,CSVGRTESIGGYTF,TGCAGCGTGGGCCGGACAGAGTCGATCGGGGGCTACACCTTC
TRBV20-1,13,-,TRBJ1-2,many,CSARDLGGHGYTF,TGCAGTGCTAGAGATCTTGGGGGGCATGGCTACACCTTC
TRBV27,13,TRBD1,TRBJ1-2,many,CASSRQGLDGYTF,TGTGCCAGCAGCCGACAGGGACTAGACGGCTACACCTTC
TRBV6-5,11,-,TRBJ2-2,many,CASSYDGELFF,TGTGCCAGCAGTTACGACGGGGAGCTGTTTTTT
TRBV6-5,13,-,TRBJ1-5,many,CASSPRSNQPQHF,TGTGCCAGCAGTCCTCGAAGCAATCAGCCCCAGCATTTT
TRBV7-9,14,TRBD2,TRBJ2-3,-,CASDGAGATDTQYF,TGTGCCAGCGACGGGGCGGGAGCTACAGATACGCAGTATTTT
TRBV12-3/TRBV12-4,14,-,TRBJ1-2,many,CASSFSPGEVSYTF,TGTGCCAGCAGTTTTAGCCCGGGCGAAGTAAGCTACACCTTC
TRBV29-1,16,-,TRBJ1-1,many,CSVGKGRGAWNTEAFF,TGCAGCGTCGGTAAGGGGAGGGGGGCATGGAACACTGAAGCTTTCTTT
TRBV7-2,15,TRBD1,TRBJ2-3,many,CASSGTAPSTDTQYF,TGTGCCAGCAGCGGGACAGCCCCTAGCACAGATACGCAGTATTTT
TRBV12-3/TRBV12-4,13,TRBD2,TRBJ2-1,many,CASSPSGGGGGFF,TGTGCCAGCAGTCCCTCTGGCGGGGGGGGCGGGTTCTTC
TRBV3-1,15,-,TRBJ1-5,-,CASSQQGGRHQPQHF,TGTGCCAGCAGCCAGCAGGGAGGGAGGCATCAGCCCCAGCATTTT
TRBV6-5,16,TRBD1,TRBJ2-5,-,CASTVGTGGRLETQYF,TGTGCCAGCACGGTTGGGACAGGGGGCCGGTTAGAGACCCAGTACTTC
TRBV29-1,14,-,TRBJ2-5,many,CSVEDTGGRETQYF,TGCAGCGTTGAAGATACGGGGGGCCGGGAGACCCAGTACTTC
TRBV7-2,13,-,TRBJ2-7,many,CASSLFRSYEQYF,TGTGCCAGCAGCTTATTCAGATCCTACGAGCAGTACTTC
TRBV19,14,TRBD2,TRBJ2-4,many,CASSRGLAENIQYF,TGTGCCAGTAGTAGGGGACTAGCGGAAAACATTCAGTACTTC
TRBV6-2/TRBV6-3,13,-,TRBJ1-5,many,CASSYSKNQPQHF,TGTGCCAGCAGTTACTCGAAGAATCAGCCCCAGCATTTT
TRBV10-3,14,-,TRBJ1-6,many,CAIRDREYNSPLHF,TGTGCCATAAGGGACCGAGAATATAATTCACCCCTCCACTTT
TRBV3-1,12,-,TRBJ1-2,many,CASSQSNYGYTF,TGTGCCAGCAGTCAAAGTAACTATGGCTACACCTTC
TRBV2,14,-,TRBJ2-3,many,CASRDSTGTDTQYF,TGTGCCAGCCGAGACTCGACAGGCACAGATACGCAGTATTTT
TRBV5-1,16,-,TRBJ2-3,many,CASSTFERVSTDTQYF,TGCGCCAGCAGCACGTTCGAGCGGGTTAGCACAGATACGCAGTATTTT
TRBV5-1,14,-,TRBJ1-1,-,CASSEGLVNTKAFF,TGCGCCAGCAGCGAGGGGCTGGTGAACACTAAAGCTTTCTTT
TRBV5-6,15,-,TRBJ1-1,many,CASSSVVSPRDEAFF,TGTGCCAGCAGCTCAGTTGTGTCCCCTAGGGATGAAGCTTTCTTT
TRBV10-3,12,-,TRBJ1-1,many,CAIGLVNTEAFF,TGTGCCATCGGCTTGGTGAACACTGAAGCTTTCTTT
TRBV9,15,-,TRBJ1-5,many,CASSARGRDSQPQHF,TGTGCCAGCAGCGCACGGGGGAGGGATAGTCAGCCCCAGCATTTT
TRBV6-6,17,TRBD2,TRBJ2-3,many,CASSFLPGGGAVDTQYF,TGTGCCAGCAGTTTTCTCCCCGGCGGGGGGGCCGTTGATACGCAGTATTTT